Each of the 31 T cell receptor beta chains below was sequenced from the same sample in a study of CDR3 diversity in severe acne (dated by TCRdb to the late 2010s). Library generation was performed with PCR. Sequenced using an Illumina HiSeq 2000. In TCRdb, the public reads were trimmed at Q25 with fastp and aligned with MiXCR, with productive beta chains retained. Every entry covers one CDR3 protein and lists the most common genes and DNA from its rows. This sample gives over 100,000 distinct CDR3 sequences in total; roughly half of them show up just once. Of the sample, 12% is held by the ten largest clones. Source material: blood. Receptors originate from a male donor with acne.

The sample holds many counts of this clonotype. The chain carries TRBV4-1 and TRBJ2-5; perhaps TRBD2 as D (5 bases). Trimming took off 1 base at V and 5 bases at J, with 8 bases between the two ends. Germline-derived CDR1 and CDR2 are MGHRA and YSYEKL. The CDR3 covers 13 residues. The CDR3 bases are TGCGCCAGCAGCCAAGGGGAGTTCGAGACCCAGTACTTC. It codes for CASSQGEFETQYF.

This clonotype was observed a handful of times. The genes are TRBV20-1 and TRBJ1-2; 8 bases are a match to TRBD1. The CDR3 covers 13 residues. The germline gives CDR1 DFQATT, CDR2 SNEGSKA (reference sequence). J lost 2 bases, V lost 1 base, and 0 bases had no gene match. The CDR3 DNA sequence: TGCAGTGCTAGAGGGACAGGGAACTATGGCTACACCTTC. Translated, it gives CSARGTGNYGYTF.

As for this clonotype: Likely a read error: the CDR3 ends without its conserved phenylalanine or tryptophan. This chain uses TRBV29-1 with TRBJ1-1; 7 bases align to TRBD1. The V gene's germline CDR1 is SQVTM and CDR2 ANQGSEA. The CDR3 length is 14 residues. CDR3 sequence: CTRWRGRFDTEAFL. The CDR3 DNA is TGCACCCGATGGAGGGGGCGATTCGACACTGAAGCTTTCCTT.

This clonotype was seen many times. The CDR3 region is CASSPTLGGSEAFF. As DNA, the CDR3 is TGCGCCAGCAGCCCCACGCTAGGAGGGTCTGAAGCTTTCTTT. The chain uses TRBV5-1 and TRBJ1-1; no reliable D call. There are 14 residues in the CDR3. Germline lookup yields CDR1 SGHRS and CDR2 YFSETQ. V lost 4 bases, J lost 6 bases, and 16 bases lay in between.

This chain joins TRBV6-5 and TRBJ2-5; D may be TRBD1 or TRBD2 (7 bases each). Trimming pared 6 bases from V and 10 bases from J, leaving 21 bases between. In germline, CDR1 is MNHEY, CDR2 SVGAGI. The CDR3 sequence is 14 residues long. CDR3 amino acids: CASSPRVGGGNQYF. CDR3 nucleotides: TGTGCCAGCAGCCCAAGGGTGGGAGGGGGCAACCAGTACTTC.

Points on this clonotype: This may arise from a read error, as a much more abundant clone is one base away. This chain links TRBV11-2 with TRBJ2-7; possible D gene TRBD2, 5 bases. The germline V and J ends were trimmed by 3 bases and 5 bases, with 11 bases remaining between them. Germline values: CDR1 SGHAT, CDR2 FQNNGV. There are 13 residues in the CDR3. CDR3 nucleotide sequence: TGTGCCAGCAGCTTCGAGCGGTTAAACGAGCAGTACTTC. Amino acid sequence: CASSFERLNEQYF.

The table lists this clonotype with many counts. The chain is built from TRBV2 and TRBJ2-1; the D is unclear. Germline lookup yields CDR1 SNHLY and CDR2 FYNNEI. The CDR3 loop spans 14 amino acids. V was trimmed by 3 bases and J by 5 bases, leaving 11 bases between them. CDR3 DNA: TGTGCCAGCAGTGAGGAGCTTCTTAACAATGAGCAGTTCTTC. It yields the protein CASSEELLNNEQFF.

CDR3 in amino acids: CATSRAGAVYEQFF. The CDR3 nucleotides are TGTGCCACCAGCAGAGCTGGCGCAGTCTATGAGCAGTTCTTC. The J gene is TRBJ2-1, the V gene TRBV15; D not certain. The CDR3 loop spans 14 amino acids. From germline, CDR1 is LNHNV and CDR2 YYDKDF (reference sequence). V lost 1 base to trimming and J lost 8 bases, with 12 bases between them.

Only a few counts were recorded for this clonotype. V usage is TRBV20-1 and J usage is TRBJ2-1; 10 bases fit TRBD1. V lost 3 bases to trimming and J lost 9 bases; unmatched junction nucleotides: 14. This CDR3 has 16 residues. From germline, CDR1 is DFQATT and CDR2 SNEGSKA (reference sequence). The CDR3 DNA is TGCAGTGCTAGTCGGGCCGGGACAGGGGACTTCAGTGAGCAGTTCTTC. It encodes CSASRAGTGDFSEQFF.

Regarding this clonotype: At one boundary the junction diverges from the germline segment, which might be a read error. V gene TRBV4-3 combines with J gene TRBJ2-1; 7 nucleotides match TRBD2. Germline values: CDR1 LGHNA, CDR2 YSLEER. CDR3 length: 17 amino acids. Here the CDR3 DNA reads TGCGCCAGCAGCCAAGGGCCCGGGACTATCCCCTACAATGAGCAGTCCTTC. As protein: CASSQGPGTIPYNEQSF.

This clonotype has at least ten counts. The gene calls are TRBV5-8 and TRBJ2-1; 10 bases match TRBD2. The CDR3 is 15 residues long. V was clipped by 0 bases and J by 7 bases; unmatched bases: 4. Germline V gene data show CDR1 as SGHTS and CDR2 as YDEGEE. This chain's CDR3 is CASSLGGSGRNEQFF. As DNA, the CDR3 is TGTGCCAGCAGCTTGGGAGGTAGCGGGAGGAATGAGCAGTTCTTC.

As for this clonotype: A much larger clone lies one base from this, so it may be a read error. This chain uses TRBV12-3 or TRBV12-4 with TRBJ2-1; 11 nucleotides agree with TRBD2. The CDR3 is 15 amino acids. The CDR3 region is CASRLLAGEYNEQLF. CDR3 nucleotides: TGTGCCAGCAGACTACTAGCGGGAGAGTACAATGAGCAGCTCTTC.

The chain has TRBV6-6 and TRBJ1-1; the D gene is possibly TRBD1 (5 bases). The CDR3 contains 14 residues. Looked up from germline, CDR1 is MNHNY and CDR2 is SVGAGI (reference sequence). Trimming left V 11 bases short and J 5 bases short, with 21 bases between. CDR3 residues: CASSGQGWETEAFF. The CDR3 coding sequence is TGTGCCTCCTCCGGGCAGGGTTGGGAAACTGAAGCTTTCTTT.

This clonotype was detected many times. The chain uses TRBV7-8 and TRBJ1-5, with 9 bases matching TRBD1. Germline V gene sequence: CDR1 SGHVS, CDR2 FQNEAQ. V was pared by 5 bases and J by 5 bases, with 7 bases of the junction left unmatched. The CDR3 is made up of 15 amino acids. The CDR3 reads CASSPGTGIDQPQHF. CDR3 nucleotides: TGTGCCAGCAGCCCTGGGACAGGGATTGATCAGCCCCAGCATTTT.

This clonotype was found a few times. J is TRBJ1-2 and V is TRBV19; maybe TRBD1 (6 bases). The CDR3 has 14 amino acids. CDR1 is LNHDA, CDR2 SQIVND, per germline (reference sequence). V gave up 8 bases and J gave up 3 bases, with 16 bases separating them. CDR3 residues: CASRGYRDDYGYTF. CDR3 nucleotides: TGTGCCAGTCGGGGATACAGGGACGACTATGGCTACACCTTC.

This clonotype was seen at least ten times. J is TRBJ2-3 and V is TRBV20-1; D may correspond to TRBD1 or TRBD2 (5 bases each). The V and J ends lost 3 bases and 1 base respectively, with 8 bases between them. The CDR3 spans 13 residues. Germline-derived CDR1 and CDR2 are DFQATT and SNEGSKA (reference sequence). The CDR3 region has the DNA TGCAGTGCTAGGGGGGACCGCACAGATACGCAGTATTTT. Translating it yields CSARGDRTDTQYF.

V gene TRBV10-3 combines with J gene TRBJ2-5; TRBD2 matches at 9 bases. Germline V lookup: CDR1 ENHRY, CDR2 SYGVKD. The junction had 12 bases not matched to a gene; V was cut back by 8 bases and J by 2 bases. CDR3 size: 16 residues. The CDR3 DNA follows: TGTGCCATCGGAGGGGTAGCGGGAGACCTTCAAGAGACCCAGTACTTC. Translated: CAIGGVAGDLQETQYF.

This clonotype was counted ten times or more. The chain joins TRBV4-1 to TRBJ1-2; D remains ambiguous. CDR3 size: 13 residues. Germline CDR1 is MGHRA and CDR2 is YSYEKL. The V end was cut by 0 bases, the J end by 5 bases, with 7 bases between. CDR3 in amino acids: CASSQDIKYGYTF. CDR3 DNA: TGCGCCAGCAGCCAAGACATCAAATATGGCTACACCTTC.

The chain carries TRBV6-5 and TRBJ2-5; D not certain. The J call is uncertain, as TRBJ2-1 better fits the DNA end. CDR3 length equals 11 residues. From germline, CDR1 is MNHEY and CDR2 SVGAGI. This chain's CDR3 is CASGTIGEQFF. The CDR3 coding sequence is TGTGCCAGCGGCACGATCGGTGAGCAGTTCTTC.

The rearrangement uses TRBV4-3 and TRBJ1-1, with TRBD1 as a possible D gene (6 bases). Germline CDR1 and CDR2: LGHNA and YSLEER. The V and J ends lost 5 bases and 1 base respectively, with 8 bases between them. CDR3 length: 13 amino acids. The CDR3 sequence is CASSTDRNTEAFF. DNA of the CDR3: TGCGCCAGCAGCACGGACAGGAACACTGAAGCTTTCTTT.

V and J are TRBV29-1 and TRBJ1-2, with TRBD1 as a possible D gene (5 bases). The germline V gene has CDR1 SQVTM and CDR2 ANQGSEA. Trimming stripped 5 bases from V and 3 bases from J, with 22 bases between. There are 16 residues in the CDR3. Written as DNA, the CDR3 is TGCAGCGTTCACCTATGGGGGGGGGGAAAGGACTATGGCTACACCTTC. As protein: CSVHLWGGGKDYGYTF. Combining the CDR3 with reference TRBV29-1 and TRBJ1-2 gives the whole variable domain SAVISQKPSRDICQRGTSLTIQCQVDSQVTMMFWYRQQPGQSLTLIATANQGSEATYESGFVIDKFPISRPNLTFSTLTVSNMSPEDSSIYLCSVHLWGGGKDYGYTFGSGTRLTVV.

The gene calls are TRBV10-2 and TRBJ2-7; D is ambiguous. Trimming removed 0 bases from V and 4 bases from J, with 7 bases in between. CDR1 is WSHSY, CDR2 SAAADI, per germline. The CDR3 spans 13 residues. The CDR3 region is CASSESVAYEQYF. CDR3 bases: TGCGCCAGCAGTGAGTCGGTGGCTTACGAGCAGTACTTC.

CDR3 bases: TGCGCCAGCAGTGAGCGGCCAGGACCCGACAACACTGAAGCTTTCTTT. Amino acid sequence: CASSERPGPDNTEAFF. The V gene is TRBV10-1, the J gene TRBJ1-1; D not resolved. CDR3 length equals 16 residues. The V gene lost 2 bases and the J gene lost 2 bases, with 15 bases spanning the gap. Germline V gene lookup returns CDR1 WNHNN and CDR2 SYGVQD (reference sequence).

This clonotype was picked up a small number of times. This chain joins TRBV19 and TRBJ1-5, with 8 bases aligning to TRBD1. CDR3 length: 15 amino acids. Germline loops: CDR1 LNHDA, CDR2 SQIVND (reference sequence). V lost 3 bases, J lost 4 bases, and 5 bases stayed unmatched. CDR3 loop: CASSMGRGLNQPQHF. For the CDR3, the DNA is TGTGCCAGTAGTATGGGCAGGGGGCTAAATCAGCCCCAGCATTTT.

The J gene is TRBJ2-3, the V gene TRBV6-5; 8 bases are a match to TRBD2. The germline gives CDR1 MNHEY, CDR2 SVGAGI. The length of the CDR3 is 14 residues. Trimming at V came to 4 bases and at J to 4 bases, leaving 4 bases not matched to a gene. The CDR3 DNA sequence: TGTGCCAGCAGTTCGAGCGGGAGTGCAGATACGCAGTATTTT. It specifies CASSSSGSADTQYF.

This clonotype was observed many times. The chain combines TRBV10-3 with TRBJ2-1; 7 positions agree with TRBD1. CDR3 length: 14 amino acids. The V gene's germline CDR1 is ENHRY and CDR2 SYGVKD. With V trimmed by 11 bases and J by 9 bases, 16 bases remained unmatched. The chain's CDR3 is CAAAPTGHQGEQFF. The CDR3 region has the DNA TGTGCCGCCGCGCCGACAGGGCACCAGGGTGAGCAGTTCTTC.

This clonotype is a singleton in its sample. CDR3 DNA: TGCAGTGCTACCTCGGACAGGGGGGAGACCCAGTACTTC. It is translated as CSATSDRGETQYF. This chain joins TRBV20-1 and TRBJ2-5; 10 bases map to TRBD1. CDR3 length equals 13 residues. The germline gives CDR1 DFQATT, CDR2 SNEGSKA (reference sequence). V lost 4 bases to trimming and J lost 5 bases; unmatched junction nucleotides: 4.

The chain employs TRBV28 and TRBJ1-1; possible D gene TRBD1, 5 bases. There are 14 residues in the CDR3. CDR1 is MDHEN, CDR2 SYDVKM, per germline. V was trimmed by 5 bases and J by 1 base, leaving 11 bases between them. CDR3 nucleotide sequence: TGTGCCAGCAGTAGGGAGGGGCCGAACACTGAAGCTTTCTTT. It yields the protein CASSREGPNTEAFF. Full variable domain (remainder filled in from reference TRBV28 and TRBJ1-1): DVKVTQSSRYLVKRTGEKVFLECVQDMDHENMFWYRQDPGLGLRLIYFSYDVKMKEKGDIPEGYSVSREKKERFSLILESASTNQTSMYLCASSREGPNTEAFFGQGTRLTVV.

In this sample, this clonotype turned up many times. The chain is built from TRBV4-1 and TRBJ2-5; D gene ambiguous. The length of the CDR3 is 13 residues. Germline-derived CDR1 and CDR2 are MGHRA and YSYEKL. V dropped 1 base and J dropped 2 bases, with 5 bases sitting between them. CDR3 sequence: CASSQAFQETQYF. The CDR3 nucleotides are TGCGCCAGCAGCCAAGCCTTTCAAGAGACCCAGTACTTC.

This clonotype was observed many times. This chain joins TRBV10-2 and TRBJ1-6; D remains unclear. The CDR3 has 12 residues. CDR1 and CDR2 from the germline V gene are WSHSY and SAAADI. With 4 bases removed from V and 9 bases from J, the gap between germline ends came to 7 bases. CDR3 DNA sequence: TGCGCCAGCAGTGTAGGAGGTTCACCCCTCCACTTT. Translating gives CASSVGGSPLHF.

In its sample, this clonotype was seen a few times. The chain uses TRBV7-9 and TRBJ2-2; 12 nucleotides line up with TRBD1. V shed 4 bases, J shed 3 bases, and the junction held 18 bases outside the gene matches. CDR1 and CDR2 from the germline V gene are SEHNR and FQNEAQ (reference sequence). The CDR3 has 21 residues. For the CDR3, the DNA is TGTGCCAGCAGCTACCTCCGGGACAGGGGGCCGAGAACGGGAGACACCGGGGAGCTGTTTTTT. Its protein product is CASSYLRDRGPRTGDTGELFF.